Sequencing of this T cell receptor beta chain was carried out in a study of CD8 T cells in Susac syndrome. Findings and caveats of the study: The number of individuals included in the study's TCR sequencing and HLA analysis was acknowledged as relatively small.

Sequencing of TCR beta drew on CD8+ and CD4+ T cells from blood. In contrast to the negatively isolated CD8+ and CD4+ T cells, TEMRA cells were FACS-enriched. Concerning this clonotype itself: The antigen remains undetermined.

Random hexamers were used to reverse transcribe an amount of roughly 0.5 to 1 ug RNA. The immunoSEQ assay covered 54 Vbeta and 13 Jbeta segments for CDR3. MiXCR, run by TCRdb on the immunoSEQ multiplex PCR reads, gives a single entry per CDR3 protein. The repertoire holds around 270,000 distinct CDR3 sequences, with approximately 85% as singletons. This clonotype was obtained from a human donor with multiple sclerosis. Input material: CD8+ T cells from PBMCs.

The CDR3 DNA sequence: TGTGCCACCAGCAGAGATTCCTTTCTAGCAACAGGGACCGGGGAGCTGTTTTTT. Protein product: CATSRDSFLATGTGELFF. The chain employs TRBV15 and TRBJ2-2; possible D gene TRBD1, 6 bases. V lost 0 bases and J 5 bases, leaving 19 bases between the germline ends. This CDR3 contains 18 residues. The germline CDR1 and CDR2 sequences are LNHNV and YYDKDF (reference sequence).